Below are 6 T cell receptor beta chains sequenced from a single sample in a study of graft-versus-host responses after intestinal transplantation. No antigen has been assigned to these receptors. The table came from immunoSEQ multiplex PCR; TCRdb's copy has only in-frame clones and leaves some out. The sample holds 84,000 or so clones, 85% to 95% seen once. Sequencing used unstimulated CD8+ T cells sorted from spleen or lymph node cells, obtained before transplant. Every receptor here comes from a human donor who was the organ donor for an intestinal transplant.

The chain couples TRBV7-2 to TRBJ2-7; 8 nucleotides match TRBD2. Germline V lookup: CDR1 SGHTA, CDR2 FQGNSA. There are 14 residues in the CDR3. V shed 3 bases and J 5 bases; nucleotides not matched to a gene: 6. CDR3 coding DNA: TGTGCCAGCAGCTTCCCGGGAGGGCCAAACGAGCAGTACTTC. Its protein product is CASSFPGGPNEQYF.

The chain uses TRBV28 and TRBJ2-7; D ambiguous. The germline V gene encodes CDR1 MDHEN and CDR2 SYDVKM. The V and J ends lost 3 bases and 1 base respectively, with 13 bases between them. This CDR3 spans 15 amino acids. CDR3 DNA: TGTGCCAGCAGTTTTTCTTCGGTCTCGTCCTACGAGCAGTACTTC. It is translated as CASSFSSVSSYEQYF.

This chain links TRBV29-1 with TRBJ2-5, with a possible D match to TRBD2 (6 bases). The V gene lost 4 bases and the J gene lost 1 base, with 22 bases spanning the gap. CDR3 length equals 17 residues. Looked up from germline, CDR1 is SQVTM and CDR2 is ANQGSEA. CDR3 nucleotide sequence: TGCAGCGTTGTTCTCATGTCAGGTGGAGGGACCCAAGAGACCCAGTACTTC. Protein: CSVVLMSGGGTQETQYF.

The rearrangement uses TRBV13 and TRBJ1-3; D is unclear. The V gene's germline CDR1 is PRHDT and CDR2 FYEKMQ (reference sequence). The CDR3 is 15 residues long. Trimming shortened V by 0 bases and J by 0 bases, and 6 bases separated the two germline ends. The CDR3 DNA follows: TGTGCCAGCAGCTTAGGCGTTAGCTCTGGAAACACCATATATTTT. As protein: CASSLGVSSGNTIYF. Filled out from reference TRBV13 and TRBJ1-3, the complete variable domain reads AAGVIQSPRHLIKEKRETATLKCYPIPRHDTVYWYQQGPGQDPQFLISFYEKMQSDKGSIPDRFSAQQFSDYHSELNMSSLELGDSALYFCASSLGVSSGNTIYFGEGSWLTVV.

The V gene is TRBV5-1, the J gene TRBJ2-7; 13 bases match TRBD2. Losses at the gene ends were 4 bases for V and 4 bases for J; bases not matched to a gene: 8. There are 16 residues in the CDR3. The germline CDR1 and CDR2 sequences are SGHRS and YFSETQ. Written as DNA, the CDR3 is TGCGCCAGCAGCCCTAGGACTAGCGGGAGATTTTACGAGCAGTACTTC. Amino acids: CASSPRTSGRFYEQYF.

This sequence joins TRBV5-4 and TRBJ2-5; weak D call: TRBD2 (6 bases). The V gene lost 3 bases and the J gene lost 3 bases, with 18 bases spanning the gap. CDR1 is SGHNT and CDR2 is YYREEE in the germline V gene (reference sequence). The CDR3 spans 16 residues. The CDR3 loop is CASSSYQEGAEETQYF. The CDR3 DNA reads as TGTGCCAGCAGCTCGTATCAGGAGGGAGCCGAAGAGACCCAGTACTTC. The complete variable domain, with remaining parts taken from reference TRBV5-4 and TRBJ2-5, reads ETGVTQSPTHLIKTRGQQVTLRCSSQSGHNTVSWYQQALGQGPQFIFQYYREEENGRGNFPPRFSGLQFPNYSSELNVNALELDDSALYLCASSSYQEGAEETQYFGPGTRLLVL.